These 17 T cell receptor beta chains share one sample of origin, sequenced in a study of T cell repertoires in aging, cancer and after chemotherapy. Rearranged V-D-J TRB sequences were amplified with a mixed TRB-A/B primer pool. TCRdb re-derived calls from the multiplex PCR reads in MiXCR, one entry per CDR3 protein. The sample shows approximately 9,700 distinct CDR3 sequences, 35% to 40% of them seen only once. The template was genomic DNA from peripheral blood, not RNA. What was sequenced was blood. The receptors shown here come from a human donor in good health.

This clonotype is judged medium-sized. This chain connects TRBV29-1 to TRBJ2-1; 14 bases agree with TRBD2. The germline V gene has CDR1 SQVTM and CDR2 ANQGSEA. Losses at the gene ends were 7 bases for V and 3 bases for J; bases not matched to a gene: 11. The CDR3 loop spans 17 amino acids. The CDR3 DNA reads TGCAGCGACATTGGACTAGCGGGAGGAGACATCTACAATGAGCAGTTCTTC. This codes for CSDIGLAGGDIYNEQFF.

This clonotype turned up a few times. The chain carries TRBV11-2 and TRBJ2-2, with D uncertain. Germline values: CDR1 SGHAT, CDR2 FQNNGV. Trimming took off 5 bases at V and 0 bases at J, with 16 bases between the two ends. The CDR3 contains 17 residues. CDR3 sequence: CASSHRAPSANTGELFF. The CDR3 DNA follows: TGTGCCAGCAGCCACCGGGCCCCCTCCGCGAACACCGGGGAGCTGTTTTTT.

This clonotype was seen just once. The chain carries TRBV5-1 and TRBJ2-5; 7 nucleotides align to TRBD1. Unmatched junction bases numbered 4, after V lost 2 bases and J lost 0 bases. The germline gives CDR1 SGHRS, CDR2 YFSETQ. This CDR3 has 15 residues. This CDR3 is CASSFMGQNQETQYF. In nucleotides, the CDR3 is TGCGCCAGCAGCTTTATGGGACAGAACCAAGAGACCCAGTACTTC.

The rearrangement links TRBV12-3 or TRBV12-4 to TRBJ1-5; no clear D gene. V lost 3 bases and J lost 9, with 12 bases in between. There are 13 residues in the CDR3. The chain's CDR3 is CASSFDGQRPQHF. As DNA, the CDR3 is TGTGCCAGCAGTTTCGATGGGCAGCGGCCCCAGCATTTT.

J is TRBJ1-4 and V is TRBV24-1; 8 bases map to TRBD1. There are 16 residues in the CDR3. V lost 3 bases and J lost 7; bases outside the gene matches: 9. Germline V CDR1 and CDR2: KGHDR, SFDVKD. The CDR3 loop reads CATSDPDREGGEKLFF. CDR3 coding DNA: TGTGCCACCAGTGATCCGGACAGGGAAGGAGGTGAAAAACTGTTTTTT.

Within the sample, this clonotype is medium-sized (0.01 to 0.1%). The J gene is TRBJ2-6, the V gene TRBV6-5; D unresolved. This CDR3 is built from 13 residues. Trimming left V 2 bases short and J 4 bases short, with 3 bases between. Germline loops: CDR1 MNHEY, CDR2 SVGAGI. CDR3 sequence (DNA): TGTGCCAGCAGTTACGACGGGGCCAACGTCCTGACTTTC. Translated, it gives CASSYDGANVLTF.

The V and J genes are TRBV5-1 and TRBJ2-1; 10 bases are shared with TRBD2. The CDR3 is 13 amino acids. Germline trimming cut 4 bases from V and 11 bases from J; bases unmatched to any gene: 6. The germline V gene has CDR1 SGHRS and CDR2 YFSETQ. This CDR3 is CASSTGTSAQQFF. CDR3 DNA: TGCGCCAGCAGCACAGGGACTAGCGCACAGCAGTTCTTC.

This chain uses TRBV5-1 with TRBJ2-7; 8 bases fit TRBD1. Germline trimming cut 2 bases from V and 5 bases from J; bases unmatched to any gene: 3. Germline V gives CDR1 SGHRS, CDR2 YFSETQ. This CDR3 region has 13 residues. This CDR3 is CASSFNRGNEQYF. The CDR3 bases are TGCGCCAGCAGCTTTAACAGGGGGAACGAGCAGTACTTC.

The CDR3 region has the DNA TGTGCCAGCAGTGCCCTCAACGGGGGCGAGCAGTACTTC. The encoded protein is CASSALNGGEQYF. The J gene is TRBJ2-7, the V gene TRBV6-1, with a weak D call TRBD2 (6 bases). The V gene lost 4 bases and the J gene lost 6 bases, with 13 bases spanning the gap. The CDR3 consists of 13 residues. The V gene's germline CDR1 is MNHNS and CDR2 SASEGT.

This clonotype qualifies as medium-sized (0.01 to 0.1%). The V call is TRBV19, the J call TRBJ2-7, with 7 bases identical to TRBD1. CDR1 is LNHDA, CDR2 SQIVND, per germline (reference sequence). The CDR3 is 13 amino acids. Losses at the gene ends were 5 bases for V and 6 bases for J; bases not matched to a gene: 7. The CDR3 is CASSRGQPSEQYF. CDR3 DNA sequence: TGTGCCAGTAGTCGGGGACAGCCCAGCGAGCAGTACTTC.

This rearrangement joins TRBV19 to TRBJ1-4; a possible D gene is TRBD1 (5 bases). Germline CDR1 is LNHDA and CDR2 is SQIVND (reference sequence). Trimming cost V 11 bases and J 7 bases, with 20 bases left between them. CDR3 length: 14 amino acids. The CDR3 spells CALTPAGAGEKLFF. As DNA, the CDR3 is TGTGCCCTTACCCCCGCCGGGGCGGGTGAAAAACTGTTTTTT.

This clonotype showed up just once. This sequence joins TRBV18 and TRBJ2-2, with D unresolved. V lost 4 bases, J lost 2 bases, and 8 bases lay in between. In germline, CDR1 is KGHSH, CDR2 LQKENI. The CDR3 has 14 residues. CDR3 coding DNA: TGTGCCAGCTCACGCCTCCTCAACACCGGGGAGCTGTTTTTT. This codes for CASSRLLNTGELFF.

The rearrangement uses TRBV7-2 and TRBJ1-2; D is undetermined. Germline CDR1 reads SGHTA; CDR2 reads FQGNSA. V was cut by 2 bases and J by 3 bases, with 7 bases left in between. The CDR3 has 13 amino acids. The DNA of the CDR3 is TGTGCCAGCAGCTTAAGTCATTACTATGGCTACACCTTC. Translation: CASSLSHYYGYTF.

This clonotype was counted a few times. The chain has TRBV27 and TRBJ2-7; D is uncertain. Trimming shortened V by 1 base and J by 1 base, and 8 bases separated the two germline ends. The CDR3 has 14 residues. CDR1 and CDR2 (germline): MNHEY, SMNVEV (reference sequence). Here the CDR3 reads CASSLYPESYEQYF. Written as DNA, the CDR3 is TGTGCCAGCAGTTTATACCCCGAATCCTACGAGCAGTACTTC.

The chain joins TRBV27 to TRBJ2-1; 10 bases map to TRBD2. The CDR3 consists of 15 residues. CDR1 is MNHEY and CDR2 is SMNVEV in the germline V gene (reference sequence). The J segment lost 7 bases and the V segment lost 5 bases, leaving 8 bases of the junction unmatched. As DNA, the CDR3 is TGTGCCAGCAGTAGGGGGACTAGCGTAGAAAATGAGCAGTTCTTC. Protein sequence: CASSRGTSVENEQFF.

The CDR3: CASSSRIRGGREGEQFF. CDR3 nucleotides: TGTGCCAGCAGCTCCCGAATTAGGGGAGGACGAGAAGGTGAGCAGTTCTTC. The gene calls are TRBV7-9 and TRBJ2-1; a weak D match, TRBD2 (6 bases). CDR1 SEHNR and CDR2 FQNEAQ come from the germline V gene (reference sequence). V was shortened by 4 bases and J by 9 bases, with 25 bases between the two germline ends. The CDR3 loop spans 17 amino acids.

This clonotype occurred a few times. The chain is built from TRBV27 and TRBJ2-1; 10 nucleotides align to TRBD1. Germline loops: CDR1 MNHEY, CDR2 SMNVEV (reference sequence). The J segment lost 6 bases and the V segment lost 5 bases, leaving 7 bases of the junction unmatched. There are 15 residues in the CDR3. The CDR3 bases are TGTGCCAGCAGTCTAGGGACAGGGGCCGGCAATGAGCAGTTCTTC. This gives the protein CASSLGTGAGNEQFF.